This TCR beta chain emerged from a study of blood T cell repertoires in COVID-19. Across the whole study: The samples span acute and convalescent COVID-19 from the United States, Italy and Spain. Sample material is recorded as cDNA or gDNA derived from T cells, B-cell-depleted T cells, or PBMCs.

A Seattle source enrolled patients during active infection and followed them longitudinally. Original data processing: Reference gene primers were amplified, and this amplification served to estimate nucleated cell counts. Assay: immunoSEQ multiplex PCR; the TCRdb copy retains only in-frame clones and omits some. V, J and clone size reflect that table, while D and trimming were determined from the DNA. The sample contains roughly 170,000 clones, more than 75% of which appear only once. V lost 0 bases, J lost 8 bases, and 4 bases lay in between. CDR3 size: 11 residues. The germline gives CDR1 GTSNPN, CDR2 SVGIG (reference sequence).

Sequencing used peripheral blood. V and J are TRBV30 and TRBJ1-4; D not resolved. The receptor's source is a woman in her seventies with COVID-19, enrolled during active disease. CDR3 sequence reads: CAWSVMEKLFF. In DNA form, the CDR3 reads TGTGCCTGGAGTGTTATGGAAAAACTGTTTTTT.